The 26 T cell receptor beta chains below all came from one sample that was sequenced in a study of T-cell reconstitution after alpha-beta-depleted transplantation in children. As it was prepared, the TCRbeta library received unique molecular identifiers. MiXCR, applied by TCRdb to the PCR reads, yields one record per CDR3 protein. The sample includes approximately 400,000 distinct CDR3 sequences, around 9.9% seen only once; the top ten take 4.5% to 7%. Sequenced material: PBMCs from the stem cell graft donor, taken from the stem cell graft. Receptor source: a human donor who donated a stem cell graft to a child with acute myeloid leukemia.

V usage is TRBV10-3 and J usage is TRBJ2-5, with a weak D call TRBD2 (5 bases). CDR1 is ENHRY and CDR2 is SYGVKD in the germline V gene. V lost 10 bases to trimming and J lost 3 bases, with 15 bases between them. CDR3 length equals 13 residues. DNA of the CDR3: TGTGCCACTCAAAAAGGACTGGAAGAGACCCAGTACTTC. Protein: CATQKGLEETQYF.

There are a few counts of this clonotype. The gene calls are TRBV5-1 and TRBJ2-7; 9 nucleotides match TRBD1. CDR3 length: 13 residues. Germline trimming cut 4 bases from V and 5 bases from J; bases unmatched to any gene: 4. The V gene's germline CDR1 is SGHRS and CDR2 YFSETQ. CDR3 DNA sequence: TGCGCCAGCAGCGTGGGACAGGGACACGAGCAGTACGTC. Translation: CASSVGQGHEQYV.

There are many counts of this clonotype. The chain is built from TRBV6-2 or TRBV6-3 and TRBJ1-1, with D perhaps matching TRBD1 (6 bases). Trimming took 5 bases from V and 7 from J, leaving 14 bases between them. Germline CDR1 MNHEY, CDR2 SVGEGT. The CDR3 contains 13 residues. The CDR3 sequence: CASSTGQRREAFF. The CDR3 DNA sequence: TGTGCCAGCAGTACTGGACAGCGTCGTGAAGCTTTCTTT.

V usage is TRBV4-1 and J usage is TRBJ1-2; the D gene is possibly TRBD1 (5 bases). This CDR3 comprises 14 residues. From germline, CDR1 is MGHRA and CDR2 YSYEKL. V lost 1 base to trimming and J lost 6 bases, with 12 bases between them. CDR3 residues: CASSQGQGPHGYTF. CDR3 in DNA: TGCGCCAGCAGCCAAGGCCAGGGCCCTCATGGCTACACCTTC.

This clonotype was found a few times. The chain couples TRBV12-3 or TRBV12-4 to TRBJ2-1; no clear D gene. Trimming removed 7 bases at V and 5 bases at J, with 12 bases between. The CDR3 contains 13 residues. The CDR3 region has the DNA TGTGCCAGCAACCACCCGGACCACAATGAGCAGTTCTTC. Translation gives CASNHPDHNEQFF.

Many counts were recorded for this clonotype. The CDR3 spells CASSPMKSGYNEQFF. DNA of the CDR3: TGTGCCAGCTCACCGATGAAATCCGGCTACAATGAGCAGTTCTTC. The rearrangement joins TRBV18 to TRBJ2-1, with D uncertain. Trimming pared 3 bases from V and 3 bases from J, leaving 12 bases between. The V gene's germline CDR1 is KGHSH and CDR2 LQKENI. This CDR3 spans 15 amino acids.

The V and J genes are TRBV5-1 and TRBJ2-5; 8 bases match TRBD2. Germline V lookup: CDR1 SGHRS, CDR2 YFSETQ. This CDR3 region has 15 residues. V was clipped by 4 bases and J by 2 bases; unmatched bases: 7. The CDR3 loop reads CASSPGGGRQETQYF. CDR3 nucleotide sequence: TGCGCCAGCAGCCCCGGCGGGGGGCGGCAAGAGACCCAGTACTTC.

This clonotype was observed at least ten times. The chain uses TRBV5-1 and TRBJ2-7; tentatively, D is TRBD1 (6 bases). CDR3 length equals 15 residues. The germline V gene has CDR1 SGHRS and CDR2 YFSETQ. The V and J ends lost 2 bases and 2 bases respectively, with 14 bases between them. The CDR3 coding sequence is TGCGCCAGCAGCTTTAGGGACACGGCGCCCTACGAGCAGTACTTC. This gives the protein CASSFRDTAPYEQYF.

As DNA, the CDR3 is TGTGCCAGCAGCGAGATTGCGGGGTACCAAGAGACCCAGTACTTC. This gives the protein CASSEIAGYQETQYF. This chain joins TRBV7-9 and TRBJ2-5, with a tentative D call TRBD2 (6 bases). V was trimmed by 5 bases and J by 0 bases, leaving 13 bases between them. Germline V gives CDR1 SEHNR, CDR2 FQNEAQ (reference sequence). CDR3 length: 15 residues.

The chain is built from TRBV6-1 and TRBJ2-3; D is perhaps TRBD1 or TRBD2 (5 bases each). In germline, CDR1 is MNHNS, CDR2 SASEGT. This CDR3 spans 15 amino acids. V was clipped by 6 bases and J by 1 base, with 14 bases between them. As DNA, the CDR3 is TGTGCCAGCAGCCCCCGGGACCCGGGCACAGATACGCAGTATTTT. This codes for CASSPRDPGTDTQYF.

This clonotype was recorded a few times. The CDR3: CASSEALAGLSYTF. For the CDR3, the DNA is TGTGCCAGCAGTGAAGCGCTGGCAGGGCTTAGCTACACCTTC. The J gene is TRBJ1-2, the V gene TRBV6-1; the D gene is possibly TRBD1 (5 bases). In germline, CDR1 is MNHNS, CDR2 SASEGT. This CDR3 is 14 amino acids long. V was clipped by 0 bases and J by 9 bases, with 14 bases between them.

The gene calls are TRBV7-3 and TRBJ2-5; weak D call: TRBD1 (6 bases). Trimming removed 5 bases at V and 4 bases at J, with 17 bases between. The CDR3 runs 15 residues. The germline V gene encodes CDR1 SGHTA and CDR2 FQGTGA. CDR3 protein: CASSRRGSLLETQYF. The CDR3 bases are TGTGCCAGCAGCCGAAGGGGGAGTTTGTTAGAGACCCAGTACTTC.

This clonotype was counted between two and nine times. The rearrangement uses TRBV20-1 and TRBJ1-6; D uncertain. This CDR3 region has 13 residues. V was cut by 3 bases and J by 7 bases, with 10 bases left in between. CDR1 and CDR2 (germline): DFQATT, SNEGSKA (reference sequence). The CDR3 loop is CSARAQANSPLHF. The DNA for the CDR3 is TGCAGTGCTAGGGCCCAGGCAAATTCACCCCTCCACTTT.

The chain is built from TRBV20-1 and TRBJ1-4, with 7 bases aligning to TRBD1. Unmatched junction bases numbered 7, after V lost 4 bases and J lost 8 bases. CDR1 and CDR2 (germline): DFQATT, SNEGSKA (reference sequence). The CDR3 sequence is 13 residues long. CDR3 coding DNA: TGCAGTGCTAAAAAAGGGGACAGCGAAAAACTGTTTTTT. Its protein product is CSAKKGDSEKLFF.

The CDR3 sequence is CAIRQGSSYEQYF. The CDR3 bases are TGTGCCATCAGACAGGGAAGCTCCTACGAGCAGTACTTC. The gene calls are TRBV10-3 and TRBJ2-7; a weak D match, TRBD1 (6 bases). Germline V lookup: CDR1 ENHRY, CDR2 SYGVKD. V gave up 6 bases and J gave up 0 bases, with 9 bases separating them. CDR3 length: 13 residues.

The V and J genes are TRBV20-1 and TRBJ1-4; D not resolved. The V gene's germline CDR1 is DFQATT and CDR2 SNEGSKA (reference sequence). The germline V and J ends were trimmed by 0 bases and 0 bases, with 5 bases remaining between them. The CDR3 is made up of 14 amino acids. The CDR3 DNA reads TGCAGTGCTAGAGATCAGGCAACTAATGAAAAACTGTTTTTT. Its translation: CSARDQATNEKLFF.

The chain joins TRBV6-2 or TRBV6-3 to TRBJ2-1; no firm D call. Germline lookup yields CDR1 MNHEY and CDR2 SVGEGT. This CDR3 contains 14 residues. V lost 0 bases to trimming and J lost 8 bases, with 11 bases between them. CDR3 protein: CASSYSRGRDEQFF. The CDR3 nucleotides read TGTGCCAGCAGTTACTCGAGAGGTCGAGATGAGCAGTTCTTC.

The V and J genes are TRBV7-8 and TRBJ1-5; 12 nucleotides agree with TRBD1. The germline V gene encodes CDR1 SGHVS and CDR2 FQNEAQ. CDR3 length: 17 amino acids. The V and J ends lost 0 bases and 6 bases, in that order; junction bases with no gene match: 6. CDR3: CASSLAGTGGPGQPQHF. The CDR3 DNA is TGTGCCAGCAGCTTAGCCGGGACAGGGGGCCCCGGTCAGCCCCAGCATTTT.

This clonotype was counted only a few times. CDR3 DNA sequence: TGTGCCAGCAGCTTAGTCGGGAGGGGGATCTACAATGAGCAGTTCTTC. Translating gives CASSLVGRGIYNEQFF. The rearrangement joins TRBV11-2 to TRBJ2-1; 8 bases align to TRBD2. This CDR3 has 16 residues. V was pared by 1 base and J by 3 bases, with 5 bases of the junction left unmatched. CDR1 and CDR2 from the germline V gene are SGHAT and FQNNGV.

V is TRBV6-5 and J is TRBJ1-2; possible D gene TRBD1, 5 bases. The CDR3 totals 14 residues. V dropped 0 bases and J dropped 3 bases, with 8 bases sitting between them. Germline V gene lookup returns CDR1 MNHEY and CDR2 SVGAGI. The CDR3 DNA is TGTGCCAGCAGTTACTCGATGACAGACTATGGCTACACCTTC. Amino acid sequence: CASSYSMTDYGYTF.

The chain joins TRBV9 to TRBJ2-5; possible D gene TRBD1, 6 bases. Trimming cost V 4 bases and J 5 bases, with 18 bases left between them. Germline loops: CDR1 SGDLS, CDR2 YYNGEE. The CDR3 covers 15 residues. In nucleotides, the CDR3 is TGTGCCAGCAGCCCTCAGGACAGCTCGGGGGAGACCCAGTACTTC. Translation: CASSPQDSSGETQYF.

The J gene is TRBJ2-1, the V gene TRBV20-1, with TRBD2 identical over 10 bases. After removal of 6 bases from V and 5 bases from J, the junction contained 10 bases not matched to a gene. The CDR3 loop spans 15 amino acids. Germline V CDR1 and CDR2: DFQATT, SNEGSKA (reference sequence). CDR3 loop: CSATQLAGSHNEQFF. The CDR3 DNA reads TGCAGTGCCACCCAACTAGCGGGATCCCACAATGAGCAGTTCTTC.

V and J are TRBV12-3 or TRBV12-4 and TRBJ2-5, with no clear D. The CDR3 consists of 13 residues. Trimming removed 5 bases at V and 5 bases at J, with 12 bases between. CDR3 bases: TGTGCCAGCAGTCGATTAGGCGGTGAGACCCAGTACTTC. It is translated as CASSRLGGETQYF.

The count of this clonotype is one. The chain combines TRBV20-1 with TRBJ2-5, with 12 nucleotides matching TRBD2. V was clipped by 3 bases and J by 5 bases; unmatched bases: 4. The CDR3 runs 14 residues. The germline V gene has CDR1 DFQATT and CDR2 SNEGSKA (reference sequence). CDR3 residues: CSASWLAGGETQYF. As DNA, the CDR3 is TGCAGTGCTAGCTGGCTAGCGGGAGGGGAGACCCAGTACTTC.

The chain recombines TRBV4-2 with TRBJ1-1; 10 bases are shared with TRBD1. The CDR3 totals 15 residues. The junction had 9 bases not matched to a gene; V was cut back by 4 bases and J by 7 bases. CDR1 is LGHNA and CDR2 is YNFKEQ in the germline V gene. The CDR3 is CASSPRPGQGYEAFF. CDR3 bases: TGTGCCAGCAGCCCCAGACCGGGACAGGGGTATGAAGCTTTCTTT.

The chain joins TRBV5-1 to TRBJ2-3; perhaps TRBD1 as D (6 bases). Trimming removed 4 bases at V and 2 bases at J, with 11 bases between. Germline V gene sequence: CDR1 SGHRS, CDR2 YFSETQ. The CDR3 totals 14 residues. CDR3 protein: CASSQDRPTDTQYF. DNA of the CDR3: TGCGCCAGCAGCCAGGACAGACCCACAGATACGCAGTATTTT.